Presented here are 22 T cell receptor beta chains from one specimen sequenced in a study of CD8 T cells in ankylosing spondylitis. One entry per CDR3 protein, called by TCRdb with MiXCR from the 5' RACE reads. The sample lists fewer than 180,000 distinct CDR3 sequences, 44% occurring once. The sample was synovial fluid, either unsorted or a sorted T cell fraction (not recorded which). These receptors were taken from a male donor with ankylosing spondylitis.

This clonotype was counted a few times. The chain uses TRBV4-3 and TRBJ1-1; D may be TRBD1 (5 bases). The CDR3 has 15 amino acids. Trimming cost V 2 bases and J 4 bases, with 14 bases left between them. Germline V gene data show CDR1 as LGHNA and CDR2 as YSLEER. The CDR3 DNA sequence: TGCGCCAGCAGCCAATCATACAGGTCCCCCACTGAAGCTTTCTTT. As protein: CASSQSYRSPTEAFF.

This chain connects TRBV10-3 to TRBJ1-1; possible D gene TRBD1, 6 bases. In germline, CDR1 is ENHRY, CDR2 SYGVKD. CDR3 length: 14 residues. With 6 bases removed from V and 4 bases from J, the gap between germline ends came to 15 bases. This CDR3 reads CAISITGRSTEAFF. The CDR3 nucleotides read TGTGCCATCAGCATCACAGGGCGGTCCACTGAAGCTTTCTTT.

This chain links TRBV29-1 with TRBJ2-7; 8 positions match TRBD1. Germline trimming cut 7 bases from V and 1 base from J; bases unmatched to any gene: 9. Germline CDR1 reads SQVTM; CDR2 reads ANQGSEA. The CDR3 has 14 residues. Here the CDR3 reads CSALPGQESYEQYF. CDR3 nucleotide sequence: TGCAGCGCTCTACCGGGACAGGAATCCTACGAGCAGTACTTC.

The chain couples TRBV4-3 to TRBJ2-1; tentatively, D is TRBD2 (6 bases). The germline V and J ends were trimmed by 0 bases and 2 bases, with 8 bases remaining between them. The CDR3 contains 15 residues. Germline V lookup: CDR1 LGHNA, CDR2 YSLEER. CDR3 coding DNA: TGCGCCAGCAGCCAAGATGCGGGGACCTACAATGAGCAGTTCTTC. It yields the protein CASSQDAGTYNEQFF.

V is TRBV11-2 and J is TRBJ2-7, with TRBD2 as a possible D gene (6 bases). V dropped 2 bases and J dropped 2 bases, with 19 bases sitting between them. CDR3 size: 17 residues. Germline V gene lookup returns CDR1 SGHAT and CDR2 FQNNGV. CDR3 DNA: TGTGCCAGCAGCTTATGGGACGGCGGGAAACTACCCTACGAGCAGTACTTC. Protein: CASSLWDGGKLPYEQYF.

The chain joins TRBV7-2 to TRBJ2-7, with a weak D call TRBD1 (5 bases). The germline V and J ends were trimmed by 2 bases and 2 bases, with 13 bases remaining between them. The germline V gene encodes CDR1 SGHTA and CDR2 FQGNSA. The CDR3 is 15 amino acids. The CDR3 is CASSLLDRGTYEQYF. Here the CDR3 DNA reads TGTGCCAGCAGCTTACTAGACAGAGGAACCTACGAGCAGTACTTC.

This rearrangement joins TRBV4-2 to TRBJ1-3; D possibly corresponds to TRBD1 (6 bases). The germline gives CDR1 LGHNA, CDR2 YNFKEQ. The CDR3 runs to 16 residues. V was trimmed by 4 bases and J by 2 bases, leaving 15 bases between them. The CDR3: CASSLNREITGNTIYF. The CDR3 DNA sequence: TGTGCCAGCAGCCTAAACAGGGAAATCACTGGAAACACCATATATTTT.

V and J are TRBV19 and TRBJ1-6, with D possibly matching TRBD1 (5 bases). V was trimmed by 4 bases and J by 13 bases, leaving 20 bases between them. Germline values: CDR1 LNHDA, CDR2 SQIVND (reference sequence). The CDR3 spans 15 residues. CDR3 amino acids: CASSNGDGLFSPLHF. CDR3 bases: TGTGCCAGTAGTAATGGGGACGGCCTTTTTTCGCCCCTCCACTTT.

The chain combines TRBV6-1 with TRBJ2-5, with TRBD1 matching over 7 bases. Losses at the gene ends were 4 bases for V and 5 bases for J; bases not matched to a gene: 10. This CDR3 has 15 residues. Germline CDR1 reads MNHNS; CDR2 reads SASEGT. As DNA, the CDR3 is TGTGCCAGCAGTGGAGGGGGCTCGGTTGGGGAGACCCAGTACTTC. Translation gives CASSGGGSVGETQYF.

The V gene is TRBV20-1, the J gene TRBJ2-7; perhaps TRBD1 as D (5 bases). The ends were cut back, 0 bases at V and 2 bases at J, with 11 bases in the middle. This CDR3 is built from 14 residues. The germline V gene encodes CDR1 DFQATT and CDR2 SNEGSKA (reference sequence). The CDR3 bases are TGCAGTGCTAGAGATATGACAGCCACCTACGAGCAGTACTTC. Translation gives CSARDMTATYEQYF.

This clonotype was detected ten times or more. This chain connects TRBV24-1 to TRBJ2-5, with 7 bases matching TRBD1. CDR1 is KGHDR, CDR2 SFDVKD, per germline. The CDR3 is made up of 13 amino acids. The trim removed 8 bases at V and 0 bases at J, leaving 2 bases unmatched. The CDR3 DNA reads TGTGCCACCATGGACAGGTACCAAGAGACCCAGTACTTC. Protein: CATMDRYQETQYF.

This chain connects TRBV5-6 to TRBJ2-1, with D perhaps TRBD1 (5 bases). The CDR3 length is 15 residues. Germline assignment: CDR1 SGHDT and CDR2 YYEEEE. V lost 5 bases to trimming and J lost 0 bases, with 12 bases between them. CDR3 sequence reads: CASSFDRSSYNEQFF. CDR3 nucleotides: TGTGCCAGCAGTTTTGACAGAAGCTCCTACAATGAGCAGTTCTTC.

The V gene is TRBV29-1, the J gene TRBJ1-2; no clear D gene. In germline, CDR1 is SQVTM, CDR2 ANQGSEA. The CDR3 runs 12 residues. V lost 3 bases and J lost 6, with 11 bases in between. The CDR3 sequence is CSVDEIRHGYTF. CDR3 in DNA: TGCAGCGTTGATGAGATTAGACATGGCTACACCTTC.

The CDR3 region has the DNA TGTGCCAGCAGCACCCGACAGGGTTATAATGAAAAACTGTTTTTT. This codes for CASSTRQGYNEKLFF. The chain links TRBV6-1 to TRBJ1-4; the match to TRBD1 covers 7 bases. Germline CDR1 and CDR2: MNHNS and SASEGT. The CDR3 is 15 amino acids. V shed 6 bases, J shed 4 bases, and the junction held 8 bases outside the gene matches.

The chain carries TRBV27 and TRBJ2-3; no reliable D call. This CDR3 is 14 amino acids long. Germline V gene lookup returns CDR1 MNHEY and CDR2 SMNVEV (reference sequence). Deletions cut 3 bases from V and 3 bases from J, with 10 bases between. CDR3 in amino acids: CASSLSLGTDTQYF. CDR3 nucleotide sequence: TGTGCCAGCAGTTTGTCCCTAGGGACAGATACGCAGTATTTT.

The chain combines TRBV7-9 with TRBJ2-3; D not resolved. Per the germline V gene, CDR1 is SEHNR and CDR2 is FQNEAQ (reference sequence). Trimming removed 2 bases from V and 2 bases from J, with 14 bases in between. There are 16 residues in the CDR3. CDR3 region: CASSLWRATLTDTQYF. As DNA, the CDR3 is TGTGCCAGCAGCTTATGGAGAGCGACCCTCACAGATACGCAGTATTTT.

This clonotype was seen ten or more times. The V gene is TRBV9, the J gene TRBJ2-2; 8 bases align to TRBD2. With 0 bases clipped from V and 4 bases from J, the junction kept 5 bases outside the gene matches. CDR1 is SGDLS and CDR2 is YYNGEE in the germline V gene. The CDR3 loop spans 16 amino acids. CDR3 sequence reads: CASSVEGLASTGELFF. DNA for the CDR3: TGTGCCAGCAGCGTAGAAGGACTAGCTTCCACCGGGGAGCTGTTTTTT. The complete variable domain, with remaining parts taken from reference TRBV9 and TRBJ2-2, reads DSGVTQTPKHLITATGQRVTLRCSPRSGDLSVYWYQQSLDQGLQFLIQYYNGEERAKGNILERFSAQQFPDLHSELNLSSLELGDSALYFCASSVEGLASTGELFFGEGSRLTVL.

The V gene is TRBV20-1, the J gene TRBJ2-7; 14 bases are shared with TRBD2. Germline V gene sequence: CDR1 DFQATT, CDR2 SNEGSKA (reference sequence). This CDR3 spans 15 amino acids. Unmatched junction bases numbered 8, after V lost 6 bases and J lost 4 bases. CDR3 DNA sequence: TGCAGTGCGACCGGGACTAGCGGGAGAAGGTACGAGCAGTACTTC. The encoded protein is CSATGTSGRRYEQYF.

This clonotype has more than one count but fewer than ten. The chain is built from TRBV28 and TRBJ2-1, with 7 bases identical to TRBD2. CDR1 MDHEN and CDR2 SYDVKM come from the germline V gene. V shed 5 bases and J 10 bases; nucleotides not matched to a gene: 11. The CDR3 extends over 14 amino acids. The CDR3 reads CASSPGRGLNEQFF. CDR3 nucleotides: TGTGCCAGCAGTCCAGGCCGGGGACTAAACGAGCAGTTCTTC.

CDR3 sequence: CASSWKTSTYEQYF. CDR3 bases: TGCGCCAGCAGCTGGAAGACTAGCACGTACGAGCAGTACTTC. The rearrangement links TRBV5-1 to TRBJ2-7; 7 nucleotides match TRBD2. V lost 3 bases, J lost 4 bases, and 7 bases stayed unmatched. This CDR3 is 14 amino acids long. CDR1 SGHRS and CDR2 YFSETQ come from the germline V gene.

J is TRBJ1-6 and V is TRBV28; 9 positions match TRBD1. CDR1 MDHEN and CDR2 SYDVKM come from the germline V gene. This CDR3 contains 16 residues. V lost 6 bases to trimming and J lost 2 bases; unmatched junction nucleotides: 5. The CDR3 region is CASRRQGEAYNSPLHF. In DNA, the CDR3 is TGTGCCAGCAGGCGACAGGGGGAAGCCTATAATTCACCCCTCCACTTT. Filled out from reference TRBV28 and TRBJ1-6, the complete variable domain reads DVKVTQSSRYLVKRTGEKVFLECVQDMDHENMFWYRQDPGLGLRLIYFSYDVKMKEKGDIPEGYSVSREKKERFSLILESASTNQTSMYLCASRRQGEAYNSPLHFGNGTRLTVT.

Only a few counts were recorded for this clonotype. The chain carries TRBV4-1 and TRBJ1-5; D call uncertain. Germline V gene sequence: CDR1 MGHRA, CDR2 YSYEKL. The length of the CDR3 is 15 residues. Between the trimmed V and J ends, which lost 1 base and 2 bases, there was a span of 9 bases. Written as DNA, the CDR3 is TGCGCCAGCAGCCAAGTTGAGCATGGCAATCAGCCCCAGCATTTT. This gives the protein CASSQVEHGNQPQHF.